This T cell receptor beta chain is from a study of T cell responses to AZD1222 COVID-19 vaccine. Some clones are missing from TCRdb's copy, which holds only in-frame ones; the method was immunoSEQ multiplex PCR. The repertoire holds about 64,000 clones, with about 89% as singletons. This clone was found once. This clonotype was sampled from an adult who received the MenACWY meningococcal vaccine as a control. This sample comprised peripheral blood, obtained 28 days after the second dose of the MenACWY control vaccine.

The CDR3 DNA is TGTGCCAGCAGCTACGGAACAGTGGGCATGAACACTGAAGCTTTCTTT. Residues: CASSYGTVGMNTEAFF. The chain employs TRBV6-5 and TRBJ1-1; D is undetermined. The V end was cut by 6 bases, the J end by 0 bases, with 17 bases between. The germline CDR1 and CDR2 sequences are MNHEY and SVGAGI. CDR3 length: 16 residues.